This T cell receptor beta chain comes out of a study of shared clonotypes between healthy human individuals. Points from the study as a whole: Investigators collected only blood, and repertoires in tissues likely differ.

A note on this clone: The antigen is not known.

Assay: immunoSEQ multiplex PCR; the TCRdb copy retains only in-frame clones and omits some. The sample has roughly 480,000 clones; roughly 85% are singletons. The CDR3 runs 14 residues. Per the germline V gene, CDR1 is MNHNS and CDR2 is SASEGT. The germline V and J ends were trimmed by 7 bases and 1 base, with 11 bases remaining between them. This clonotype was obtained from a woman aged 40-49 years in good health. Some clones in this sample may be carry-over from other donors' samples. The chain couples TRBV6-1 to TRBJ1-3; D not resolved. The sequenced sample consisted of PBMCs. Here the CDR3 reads CASKPTGSGNTIYF. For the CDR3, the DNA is TGTGCCAGCAAGCCGACCGGATCTGGAAACACCATATATTTT.